The clone carrying this T cell receptor beta chain showed up many times. The target antigen is unknown. These data originate in a study of type 1 regulatory T cells. Study as a whole: T-allo10 is a Tr1-enriched, alloantigen-specific CD4 T cell product made in vitro.

The CDR3 is 13 residues long. The V end was cut by 7 bases, the J end by 8 bases, with 17 bases between. Per the germline V gene, CDR1 is MDHEN and CDR2 is SYDVKM. MiXCR, run by TCRdb on the reads, gives a single entry per CDR3 protein. Of about 42,000 distinct CDR3 sequences listed, 10% to 15% are singletons. Study-level findings and limits: Tr1 cells had a more restricted TCR repertoire than non-Tr1 cells.

This chain connects TRBV28 to TRBJ1-2; D is perhaps TRBD1 (6 bases). The clonotype comes from a human donor in good health. The sample was cultured non-Tr1 T cells, either the whole culture or a sorted T cell fraction (not recorded which). The CDR3 bases are TGTGCCAGCAACCTGATGGGGGCCAGAGGCTACACCTTC. Translation gives CASNLMGARGYTF.